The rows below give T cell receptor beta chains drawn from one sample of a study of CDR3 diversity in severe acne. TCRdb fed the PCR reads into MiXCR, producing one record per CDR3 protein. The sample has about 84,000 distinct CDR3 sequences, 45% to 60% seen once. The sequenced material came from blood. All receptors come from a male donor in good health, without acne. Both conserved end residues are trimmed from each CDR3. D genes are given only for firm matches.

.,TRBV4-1,ASSQGVPGTDTQY
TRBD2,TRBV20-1,SAGLAGGLDEQY
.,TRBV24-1,ATSDHQVAAF
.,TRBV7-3,ASSEGPYEQY
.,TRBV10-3,ASSFGRRTNYGYT
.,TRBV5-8,ASRQGPDTEAF
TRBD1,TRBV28,ASSLWDRGYGYT
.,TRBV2,ASTIQGGNRDGYT
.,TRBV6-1,ASSEETGGGGTEAF
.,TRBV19,ATFRRGSNQPQH
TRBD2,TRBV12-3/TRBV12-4,ATQPQVPGLAGYSYEQY
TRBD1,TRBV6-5,ASSYGEDRAHEQY
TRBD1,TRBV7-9,ASARDRDNSPLH
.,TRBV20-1,SANGPLGKLF
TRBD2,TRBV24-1,ATSDPGLAGEFVYEQF
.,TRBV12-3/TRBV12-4,ASTLGLTLEQY
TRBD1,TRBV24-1,ATGSLDRGYNEQF
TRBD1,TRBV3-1,ASSQEGSGQNQPQH
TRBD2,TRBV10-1,ASRLSGGGGETQY
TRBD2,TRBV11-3,ASSSRTLAGDEQY
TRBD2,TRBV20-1,SASVGGDTGELF
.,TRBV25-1,ASSELGGANTGELF
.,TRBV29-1,SVEVPGTYSYEQY
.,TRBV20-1,SALPRGEDSSPLH
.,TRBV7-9,ASSQDVEKLF
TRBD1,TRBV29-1,SGHRGTEAF
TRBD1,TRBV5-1,ASSPTSTGFRQPQH
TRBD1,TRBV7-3,ASSLGQGEKLF
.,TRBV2,ASSVATGSSYNEQF
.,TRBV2,ASSGSAGEQY
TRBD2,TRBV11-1,ASSSGLSAYEQY
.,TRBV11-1,ASSFKDTEAF
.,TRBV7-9,ASSVEYGPYEQY
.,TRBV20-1,SARADSGGYT
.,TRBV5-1,ASSVWVGSTYDEQF
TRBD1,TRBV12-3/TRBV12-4,ASSLGQGVSGTEAF
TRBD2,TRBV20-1,SASAGTSGRTSPF
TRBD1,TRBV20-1,SARTSTGDYGYT
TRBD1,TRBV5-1,ASSWTGKHSGNT
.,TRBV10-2,ASSESHGTEAF
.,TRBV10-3,AIGGDRGYT
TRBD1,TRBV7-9,ASSLGGTGSTDTQY
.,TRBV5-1,ASRDGGGSYEQY
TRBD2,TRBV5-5,ASSPAGLAILYEQY
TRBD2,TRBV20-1,SARGLAGTRNEQY
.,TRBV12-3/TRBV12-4,ASSLARAGTGELY
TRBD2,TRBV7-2,ASSLTGLAGQETQY
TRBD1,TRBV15,ATRRGTGPYEQY
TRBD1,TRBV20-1,SAGDRVGSPLH
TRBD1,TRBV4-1,ASSDGQGAGQPQH
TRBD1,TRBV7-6,ASSLGDRGLSYEQY
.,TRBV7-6,ASSLTQGSGNTIY
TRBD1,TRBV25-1,ATENRQGARETQY
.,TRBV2,ASSEKMGRTEAF
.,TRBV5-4,ASSSGVPENTEAF
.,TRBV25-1,ASSEYDNSPLH
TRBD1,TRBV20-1,SSRTGGGYT
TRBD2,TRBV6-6,ASIAGDSYEQY
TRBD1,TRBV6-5,ASINRGEAF